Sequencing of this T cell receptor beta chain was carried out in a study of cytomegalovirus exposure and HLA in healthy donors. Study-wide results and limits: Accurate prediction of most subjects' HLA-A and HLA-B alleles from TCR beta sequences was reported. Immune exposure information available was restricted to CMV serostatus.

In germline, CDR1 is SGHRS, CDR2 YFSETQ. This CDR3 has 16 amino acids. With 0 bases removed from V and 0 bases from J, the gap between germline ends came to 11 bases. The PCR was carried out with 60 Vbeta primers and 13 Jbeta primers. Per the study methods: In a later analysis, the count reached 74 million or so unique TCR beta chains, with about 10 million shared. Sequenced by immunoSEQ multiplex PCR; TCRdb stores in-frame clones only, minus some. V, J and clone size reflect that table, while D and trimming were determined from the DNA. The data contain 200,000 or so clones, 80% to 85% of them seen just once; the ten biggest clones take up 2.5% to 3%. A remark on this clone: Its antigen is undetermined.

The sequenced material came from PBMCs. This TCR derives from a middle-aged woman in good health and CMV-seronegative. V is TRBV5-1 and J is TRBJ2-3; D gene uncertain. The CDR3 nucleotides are TGCGCCAGCAGCTTGGGACTTCGTACTAGCACAGATACGCAGTATTTT. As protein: CASSLGLRTSTDTQYF. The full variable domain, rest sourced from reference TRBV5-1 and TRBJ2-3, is KAGVTQTPRYLIKTRGQQVTLSCSPISGHRSVSWYQQTPGQGLQFLFEYFSETQRNKGNFPGRFSGRQFSNSRSEMNVSTLELGDSALYLCASSLGLRTSTDTQYFGPGTRLTVL.